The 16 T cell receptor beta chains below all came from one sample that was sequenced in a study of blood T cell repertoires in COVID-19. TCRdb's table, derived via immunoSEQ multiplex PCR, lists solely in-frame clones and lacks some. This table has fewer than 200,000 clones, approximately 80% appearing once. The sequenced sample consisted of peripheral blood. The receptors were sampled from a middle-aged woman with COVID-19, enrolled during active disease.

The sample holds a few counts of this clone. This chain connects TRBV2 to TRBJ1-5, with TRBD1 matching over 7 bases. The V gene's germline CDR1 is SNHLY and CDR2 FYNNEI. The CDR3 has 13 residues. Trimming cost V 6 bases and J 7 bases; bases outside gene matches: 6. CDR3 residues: CASRRGQAQPQHF. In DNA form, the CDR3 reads TGTGCCAGCAGGAGGGGGCAGGCCCAGCCCCAGCATTTT. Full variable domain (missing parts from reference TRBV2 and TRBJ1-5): EPEVTQTPSHQVTQMGQEVILRCVPISNHLYFYWYRQILGQKVEFLVSFYNNEISEKSEIFDDQFSVERPDGSNFTLKIRSTKLEDSAMYFCASRRGQAQPQHFGDGTRLSIL.

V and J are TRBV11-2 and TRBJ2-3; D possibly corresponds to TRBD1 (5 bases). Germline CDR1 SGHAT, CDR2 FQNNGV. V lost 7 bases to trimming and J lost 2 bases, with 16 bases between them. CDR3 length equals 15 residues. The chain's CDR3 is CASTPKGLVTDTQYF. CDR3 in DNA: TGTGCCAGCACCCCGAAGGGGCTCGTCACAGATACGCAGTATTTT.

CDR3 loop: CASSPIQGQGYGYTF. The CDR3 bases are TGTGCCAGCAGCCCAATCCAGGGACAGGGGTACGGCTACACCTTC. The genes are TRBV13 and TRBJ1-2, with 10 nucleotides matching TRBD1. The V and J ends lost 5 bases and 8 bases, in that order; junction bases with no gene match: 11. This CDR3 has 15 residues. The germline CDR1 and CDR2 sequences are PRHDT and FYEKMQ (reference sequence). Together with reference TRBV13 and TRBJ1-2, the CDR3 gives the full variable domain: AAGVIQSPRHLIKEKRETATLKCYPIPRHDTVYWYQQGPGQDPQFLISFYEKMQSDKGSIPDRFSAQQFSDYHSELNMSSLELGDSALYFCASSPIQGQGYGYTFGSGTRLTVV.

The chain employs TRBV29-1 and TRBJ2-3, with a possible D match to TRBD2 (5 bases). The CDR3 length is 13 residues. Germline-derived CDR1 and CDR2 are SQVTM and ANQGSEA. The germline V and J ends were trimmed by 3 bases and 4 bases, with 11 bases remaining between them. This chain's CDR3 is CSVDWPGADTQYF. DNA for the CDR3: TGCAGCGTTGACTGGCCCGGGGCAGATACGCAGTATTTT.

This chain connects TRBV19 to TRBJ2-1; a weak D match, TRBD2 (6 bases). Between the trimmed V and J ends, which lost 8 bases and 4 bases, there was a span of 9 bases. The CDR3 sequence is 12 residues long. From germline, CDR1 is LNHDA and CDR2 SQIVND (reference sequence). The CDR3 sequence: CASRRGYNEQFF. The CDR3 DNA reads TGTGCCAGTCGGAGGGGTTACAATGAGCAGTTCTTC.

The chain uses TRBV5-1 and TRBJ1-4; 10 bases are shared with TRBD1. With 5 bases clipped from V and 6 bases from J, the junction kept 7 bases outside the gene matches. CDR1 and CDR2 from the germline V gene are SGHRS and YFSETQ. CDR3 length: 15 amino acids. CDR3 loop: CASRLTGGIDEKLFF. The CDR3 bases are TGCGCCAGCAGATTGACAGGGGGCATTGATGAAAAACTGTTTTTT.

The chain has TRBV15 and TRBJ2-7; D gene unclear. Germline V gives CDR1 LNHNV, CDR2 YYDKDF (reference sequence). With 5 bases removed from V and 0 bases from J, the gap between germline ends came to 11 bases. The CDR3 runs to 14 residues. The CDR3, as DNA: TGTGCCACCAGCCCATTCGGGTCCTCCTACGAGCAGTACTTC. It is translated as CATSPFGSSYEQYF.

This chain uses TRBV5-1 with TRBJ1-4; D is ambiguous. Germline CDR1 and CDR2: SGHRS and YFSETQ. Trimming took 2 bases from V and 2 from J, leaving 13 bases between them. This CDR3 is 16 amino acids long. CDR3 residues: CASSFNGEGTNEKLFF. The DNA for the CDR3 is TGCGCCAGCAGCTTCAACGGGGAAGGGACTAATGAAAAACTGTTTTTT.

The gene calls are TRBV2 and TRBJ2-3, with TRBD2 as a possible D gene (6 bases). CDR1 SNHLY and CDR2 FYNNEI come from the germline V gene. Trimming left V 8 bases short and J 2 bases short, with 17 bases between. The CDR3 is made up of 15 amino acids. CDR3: CASGPIAVDTDTQYF. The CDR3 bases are TGTGCCAGCGGACCGATAGCGGTGGACACAGATACGCAGTATTTT.

Here the CDR3 reads CASSPYKQGTEAFF. CDR3 DNA sequence: TGTGCCAGCTCACCTTATAAACAGGGGACTGAAGCTTTCTTT. The chain employs TRBV18 and TRBJ1-1; 7 bases fit TRBD1. V gave up 3 bases and J gave up 5 bases; unmatched junction bases: 6. Per germline, CDR1 KGHSH and CDR2 LQKENI. This CDR3 has 14 amino acids. The variable domain in full, completed from reference TRBV18 and TRBJ1-1, reads NAGVMQNPRHLVRRRGQEARLRCSPMKGHSHVYWYRQLPEEGLKFMVYLQKENIIDESGMPKERFSAEFPKEGPSILRIQQVVRGDSAAYFCASSPYKQGTEAFFGQGTRLTVV.

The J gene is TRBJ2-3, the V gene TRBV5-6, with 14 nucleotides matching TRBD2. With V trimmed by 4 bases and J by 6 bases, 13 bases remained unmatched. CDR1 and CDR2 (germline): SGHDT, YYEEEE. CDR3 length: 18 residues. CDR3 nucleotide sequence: TGTGCCAGCAGCGCTGGGACTAGCGGGAGAAGCCTTAGGGATACGCAGTATTTT. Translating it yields CASSAGTSGRSLRDTQYF.

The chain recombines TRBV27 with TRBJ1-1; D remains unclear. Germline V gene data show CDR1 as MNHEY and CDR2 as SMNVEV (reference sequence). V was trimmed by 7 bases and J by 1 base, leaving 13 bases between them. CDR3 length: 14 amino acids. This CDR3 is CASTDQYRNTEAFF. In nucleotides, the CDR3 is TGTGCCAGCACCGACCAATACAGGAACACTGAAGCTTTCTTT.

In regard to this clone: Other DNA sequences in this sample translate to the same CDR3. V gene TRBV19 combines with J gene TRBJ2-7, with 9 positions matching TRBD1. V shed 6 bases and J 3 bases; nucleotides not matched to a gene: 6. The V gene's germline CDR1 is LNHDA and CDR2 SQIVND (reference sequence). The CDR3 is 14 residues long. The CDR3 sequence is CASSLGTGLYEQYF. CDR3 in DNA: TGTGCCAGTAGCCTAGGGACAGGGCTCTACGAGCAGTACTTC.

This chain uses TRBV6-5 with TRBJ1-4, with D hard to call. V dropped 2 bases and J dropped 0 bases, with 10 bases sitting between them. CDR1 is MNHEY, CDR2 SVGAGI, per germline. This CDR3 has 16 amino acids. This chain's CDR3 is CASSYESGATNEKLFF. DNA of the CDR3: TGTGCCAGCAGTTACGAATCCGGGGCAACTAATGAAAAACTGTTTTTT.

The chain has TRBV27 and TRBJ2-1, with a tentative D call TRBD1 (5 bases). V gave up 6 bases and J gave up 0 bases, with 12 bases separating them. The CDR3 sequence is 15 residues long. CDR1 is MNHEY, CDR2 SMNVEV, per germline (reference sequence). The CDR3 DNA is TGTGCCAGCAGACTGGACACCCTCTCCTACAATGAGCAGTTCTTC. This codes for CASRLDTLSYNEQFF.

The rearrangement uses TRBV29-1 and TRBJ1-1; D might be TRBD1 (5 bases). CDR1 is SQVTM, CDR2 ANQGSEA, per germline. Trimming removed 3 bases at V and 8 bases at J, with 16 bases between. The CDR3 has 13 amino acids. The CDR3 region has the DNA TGCAGCGTTGACGCGGGGGGAGCTGGGGAAGCTTTCTTT. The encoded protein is CSVDAGGAGEAFF.